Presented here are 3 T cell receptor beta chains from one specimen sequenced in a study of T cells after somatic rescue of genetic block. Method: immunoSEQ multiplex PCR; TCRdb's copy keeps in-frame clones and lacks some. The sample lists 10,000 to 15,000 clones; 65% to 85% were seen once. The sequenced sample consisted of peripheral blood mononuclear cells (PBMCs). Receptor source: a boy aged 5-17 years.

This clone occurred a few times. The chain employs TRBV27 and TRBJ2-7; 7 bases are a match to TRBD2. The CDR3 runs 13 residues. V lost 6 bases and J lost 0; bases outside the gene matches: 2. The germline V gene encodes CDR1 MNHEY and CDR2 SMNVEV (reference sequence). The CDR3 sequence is CASRPGGSYEQYF. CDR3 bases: TGTGCCAGCAGGCCGGGGGGCTCCTACGAGCAGTACTTC.

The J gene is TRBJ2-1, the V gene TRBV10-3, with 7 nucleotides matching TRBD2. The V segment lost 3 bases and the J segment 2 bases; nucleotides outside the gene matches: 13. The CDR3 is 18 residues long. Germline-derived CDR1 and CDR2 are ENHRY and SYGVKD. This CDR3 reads CAISDPSTRGGTYNEQFF. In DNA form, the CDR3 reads TGTGCCATCAGTGATCCCTCCACGCGCGGGGGAACCTACAATGAGCAGTTCTTC.

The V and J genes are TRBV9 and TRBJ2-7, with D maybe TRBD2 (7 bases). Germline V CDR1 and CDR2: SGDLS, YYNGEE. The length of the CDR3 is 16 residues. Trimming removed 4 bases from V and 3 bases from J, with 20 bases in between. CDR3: CASSLSGGIGYYEQYF. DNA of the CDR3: TGTGCCAGCAGCCTCTCGGGGGGCATAGGGTACTACGAGCAGTACTTC.